One and the same sample provided the 27 T cell receptor beta chains below, sequenced in a study of cytomegalovirus exposure and HLA in healthy donors. The PCR used 60 Vbeta and 13 Jbeta primers. Only in-frame clones appear in the TCRdb table, and some are missing; sequencing was by immunoSEQ multiplex PCR. The sample contains a few hundred thousand clones, about 85% of which appear only once. Sequences were obtained from PBMCs. These TCRs come from a woman aged 45-65 years in good health and CMV-seropositive.

This rearrangement joins TRBV4-1 to TRBJ2-7, with D tentatively TRBD2 (6 bases). The CDR3 covers 17 residues. Germline lookup yields CDR1 MGHRA and CDR2 YSYEKL. V was cut by 0 bases and J by 0 bases, with 15 bases left in between. CDR3 bases: TGCGCCAGCAGCCAAGAGGCGGGGACCGAACCCTCCTACGAGCAGTACTTC. Translating gives CASSQEAGTEPSYEQYF.

This clone was seen once. V gene TRBV4-1 combines with J gene TRBJ1-2, with a tentative D call TRBD1 (5 bases). Germline V gene sequence: CDR1 MGHRA, CDR2 YSYEKL. The CDR3 covers 14 residues. Deletions cut 1 base from V and 8 bases from J, with 14 bases between. CDR3 nucleotide sequence: TGCGCCAGCAGCCAAGTCGCAGGGTTGCGGGGCTACACCTTC. Encoded protein: CASSQVAGLRGYTF.

The V and J genes are TRBV7-2 and TRBJ2-6; 7 bases line up with TRBD1. Germline lookup yields CDR1 SGHTA and CDR2 FQGNSA. Losses at the gene ends were 5 bases for V and 0 bases for J; bases not matched to a gene: 1. The CDR3 covers 15 residues. CDR3 sequence reads: CASSPGGSGANVLTF. The CDR3 DNA is TGTGCCAGCAGCCCAGGGGGCTCTGGGGCCAACGTCCTGACTTTC.

This chain joins TRBV5-1 and TRBJ2-2, with D unresolved. This CDR3 comprises 15 residues. Germline CDR1 and CDR2: SGHRS and YFSETQ. Trimming removed 4 bases from V and 2 bases from J, with 12 bases in between. CDR3 nucleotide sequence: TGCGCCAGCAGCGGCCTCCGATCTAACACCGGGGAGCTGTTTTTT. Protein sequence: CASSGLRSNTGELFF.

The chain has TRBV30 and TRBJ1-6; 9 bases are shared with TRBD1. The CDR3 spans 14 residues. V trimming: 4 bases; J trimming: 10 bases; junction bases outside the gene matches: 8. Germline CDR1 GTSNPN, CDR2 SVGIG (reference sequence). CDR3 coding DNA: TGTGCCTGGACAGCCGACAGGGGGGACTCACCCCTCCACTTT. Protein: CAWTADRGDSPLHF.

The CDR3 loop is CASSDRLDSQETQYF. The CDR3 DNA is TGTGCCAGCAGCGACCGCCTGGACAGCCAAGAGACCCAGTACTTC. The V call is TRBV7-9, the J call TRBJ2-5; D perhaps matches TRBD1 (6 bases). The CDR3 totals 15 residues. Trimming left V 5 bases short and J 1 base short, with 14 bases between. The germline CDR1 and CDR2 sequences are SEHNR and FQNEAQ (reference sequence).

CDR3 loop: CASSPITATGELFF. The CDR3 coding sequence is TGTGCCAGCTCACCAATTACAGCAACCGGGGAGCTGTTTTTT. The J gene is TRBJ2-2, the V gene TRBV18; the D is unclear. Per the germline V gene, CDR1 is KGHSH and CDR2 is LQKENI. The CDR3 extends over 14 amino acids. V shed 2 bases and J shed 5 bases, with 9 bases lying between them.

The chain combines TRBV29-1 with TRBJ2-2; D ambiguous. V was trimmed by 4 bases and J by 6 bases, leaving 15 bases between them. Germline V gene sequence: CDR1 SQVTM, CDR2 ANQGSEA. CDR3 length: 14 residues. CDR3 sequence (DNA): TGCAGCGTTGGATCAGGTGAATTGTCCGGGGAGCTGTTTTTT. Amino acids: CSVGSGELSGELFF.

The chain combines TRBV7-3 with TRBJ1-3, with a tentative D call TRBD1 (5 bases). The germline V gene encodes CDR1 SGHTA and CDR2 FQGTGA. The length of the CDR3 is 19 residues. V dropped 5 bases and J dropped 0 bases, with 23 bases sitting between them. In DNA form, the CDR3 reads TGTGCCAGCAGCCAACCGTTGGGGCCCGCTATCCTCTCTGGAAACACCATATATTTT. As protein: CASSQPLGPAILSGNTIYF.

The chain recombines TRBV4-1 with TRBJ1-5, with TRBD1 identical over 8 bases. CDR1 is MGHRA, CDR2 YSYEKL, per germline. The CDR3 is made up of 17 amino acids. Losses at the gene ends were 1 base for V and 0 bases for J; bases not matched to a gene: 5. For the CDR3, the DNA is TGCGCCAGCAGCCAAGGGGGACAGGTCTATAGCAATCAGCCCCAGCATTTT. Encoded protein: CASSQGGQVYSNQPQHF.

The J gene is TRBJ1-1, the V gene TRBV5-1; the match to TRBD1 covers 10 bases. Looked up from germline, CDR1 is SGHRS and CDR2 is YFSETQ. This CDR3 contains 15 residues. Unmatched junction bases numbered 8, after V lost 3 bases and J lost 6 bases. The CDR3 DNA follows: TGCGCCAGCAGCTCGACAGGGGGCGGATCAGCTGAAGCTTTCTTT. It yields the protein CASSSTGGGSAEAFF.

The chain is built from TRBV9 and TRBJ2-1; 12 nucleotides align to TRBD1. Germline loops: CDR1 SGDLS, CDR2 YYNGEE. V shed 2 bases, J shed 5 bases, and the junction held 5 bases outside the gene matches. The length of the CDR3 is 16 residues. CDR3 bases: TGTGCCAGCAGCGTGGGGGACAGGGGGCTAGACAATGAGCAGTTCTTC. This gives the protein CASSVGDRGLDNEQFF.

This chain joins TRBV27 and TRBJ1-4; no definite D call. The germline V gene encodes CDR1 MNHEY and CDR2 SMNVEV (reference sequence). This CDR3 is built from 12 residues. The V and J ends lost 6 bases and 12 bases respectively, with 14 bases between them. CDR3 nucleotides: TGTGCCAGCAGCTCCCTCTCTCGGGAACTGTTTTTT. Translation: CASSSLSRELFF.

In this sample, this clone turned up once. This chain connects TRBV18 to TRBJ2-1, with 9 bases aligning to TRBD2. Germline V gene sequence: CDR1 KGHSH, CDR2 LQKENI. The J segment lost 7 bases and the V segment lost 6 bases, leaving 13 bases of the junction unmatched. CDR3 length: 16 amino acids. The CDR3 is CASSHSSGELRNEQFF. The DNA for the CDR3 is TGTGCCAGCTCCCATTCTAGCGGGGAACTGAGAAATGAGCAGTTCTTC.

This clone was observed a single time. This chain uses TRBV6-1 with TRBJ2-5, with 8 bases that match TRBD1. After removal of 7 bases from V and 1 base from J, the junction contained 5 bases not matched to a gene. There are 14 residues in the CDR3. Germline CDR1 MNHNS, CDR2 SASEGT. The CDR3 region is CASTFTGGQETQYF. Here the CDR3 DNA reads TGTGCCAGCACCTTCACAGGGGGCCAAGAGACCCAGTACTTC.

V gene TRBV19 combines with J gene TRBJ2-5, with D possibly being TRBD1 (5 bases). The CDR3 runs to 14 residues. Germline CDR1 and CDR2: LNHDA and SQIVND (reference sequence). Trimming pared 3 bases from V and 1 base from J, leaving 9 bases between. DNA of the CDR3: TGTGCCAGTAGTATCCAAACAGGCCAAGAGACCCAGTACTTC. Protein product: CASSIQTGQETQYF.

There are a few counts of this clone. The DNA of the CDR3 is TGTGCCAGCAGTCGAACAGGGGGCTCGGGCGAGCAGTTCTTC. Its translation: CASSRTGGSGEQFF. V is TRBV6-5 and J is TRBJ2-1; 9 bases are shared with TRBD1. The V gene's germline CDR1 is MNHEY and CDR2 SVGAGI. The ends lost 5 bases at V and 10 bases at J; junction bases unmatched: 9. The CDR3 runs 14 residues.

This clone was seen just once. This chain uses TRBV28 with TRBJ1-1; 7 nucleotides match TRBD1. V gave up 6 bases and J gave up 8 bases; unmatched junction bases: 9. Germline V gene data show CDR1 as MDHEN and CDR2 as SYDVKM. The length of the CDR3 is 13 residues. The CDR3 here is CASSRQGGSEAFF. CDR3 coding DNA: TGTGCCAGCAGCCGACAGGGCGGTTCCGAAGCTTTCTTT.

The chain employs TRBV5-1 and TRBJ2-3; 11 bases are shared with TRBD2. The trim removed 4 bases at V and 4 bases at J, leaving 17 bases unmatched. The CDR3 spans 19 residues. From germline, CDR1 is SGHRS and CDR2 YFSETQ. The CDR3 coding sequence is TGCGCCAGCAGCCCTCTACAGGGAAGTAGCGGGGGGGCGGCAGATACGCAGTATTTT. Translated, it gives CASSPLQGSSGGAADTQYF.

The V gene is TRBV28, the J gene TRBJ2-7, with 7 bases matching TRBD1. CDR1 and CDR2 from the germline V gene are MDHEN and SYDVKM. With V trimmed by 6 bases and J by 0 bases, 5 bases remained unmatched. The CDR3 runs to 14 residues. CDR3 sequence: CASRPDRNSYEQYF. The CDR3 coding sequence is TGTGCCAGCAGACCGGACAGGAACTCCTACGAGCAGTACTTC.

The rearrangement uses TRBV19 and TRBJ2-5; 7 bases map to TRBD1. Judging by the DNA end, TRBJ2-7 fits better; the J call may be wrong. The V gene's germline CDR1 is LNHDA and CDR2 SQIVND (reference sequence). The CDR3 runs to 14 residues. The DNA for the CDR3 is TGTGCCAGTAGTATAAGCGAGGGGGCGGGCGAGCAGTACTTC. Residues: CASSISEGAGEQYF.

The V call is TRBV28, the J call TRBJ2-2; D ambiguous. The CDR3 has 13 residues. Trimming cost V 3 bases and J 4 bases, with 6 bases left between them. The germline V gene encodes CDR1 MDHEN and CDR2 SYDVKM. CDR3 sequence (DNA): TGTGCCAGCAGTTTTCCAGGCACCGGGGAGCTGTTTTTT. It codes for CASSFPGTGELFF.

Only a few counts were recorded for this clone. The chain is built from TRBV18 and TRBJ2-2, with a possible D match to TRBD2 (6 bases). The V end lost 3 bases, the J end lost 4 bases, and 15 bases lay between the germline ends. Germline loops: CDR1 KGHSH, CDR2 LQKENI. The CDR3 contains 16 residues. CDR3 sequence reads: CASSPRAAGGTGELFF. The CDR3 bases are TGTGCCAGCTCACCCCGGGCCGCCGGGGGCACCGGGGAGCTGTTTTTT.

V gene TRBV19 combines with J gene TRBJ1-1; D call uncertain. Trimming took off 0 bases at V and 11 bases at J, with 16 bases between the two ends. Germline V CDR1 and CDR2: LNHDA, SQIVND (reference sequence). The CDR3 consists of 14 residues. CDR3 DNA: TGTGCCAGTAGTATAGATGGCGATCCCCTGCGGGCTTTCTTT. Translating gives CASSIDGDPLRAFF.

The chain joins TRBV6-6 to TRBJ1-1; 8 bases map to TRBD1. The CDR3 has 14 amino acids. In germline, CDR1 is MNHNY, CDR2 SVGAGI (reference sequence). J lost 4 bases, V lost 6 bases, and 7 bases had no gene match. The CDR3 DNA reads as TGTGCCAGCAGCCCCCTAACAGGGGGCACTGAAGCTTTCTTT. This sequence encodes CASSPLTGGTEAFF.

The V and J genes are TRBV5-1 and TRBJ1-4; TRBD1 matches 10 bases. The V gene end was trimmed by 1 base and the J gene end by 3 bases; junction bases not matched to a gene: 3. This CDR3 has 16 amino acids. CDR1 is SGHRS, CDR2 YFSETQ, per germline. The CDR3 here is CASSLLGQGANEKLFF. The CDR3 DNA reads TGCGCCAGCAGCTTGTTAGGACAGGGGGCTAATGAAAAACTGTTTTTT.

The V gene is TRBV28, the J gene TRBJ1-2; 7 nucleotides agree with TRBD1. Trimming at V came to 5 bases and at J to 8 bases, leaving 17 bases not matched to a gene. CDR1 and CDR2 (germline): MDHEN, SYDVKM. CDR3 length equals 16 residues. This CDR3 reads CASSVETGTAVMGYTF. Here the CDR3 DNA reads TGTGCCAGCAGTGTAGAAACCGGGACAGCCGTTATGGGCTACACCTTC.